This TCR beta chain was captured in a study of cytomegalovirus exposure and HLA in healthy donors. Study outcomes and limitations: A list of more than 150 TCR beta chains associated with cytomegalovirus was given. The presence/absence work took it that sequencing depth was about the same across donors. It was shown in a later analysis that HLA-associated TCR beta chains were more clonally expanded than other, equally common chains. Sequencing likely produced, as an artifact, a cluster of highly shared sequence variants.

As to this clone: Its antigen is currently unknown.

PCR involved 60 Vbeta and 13 Jbeta primers. Data came from immunoSEQ multiplex PCR; TCRdb stores just in-frame clones and leaves some out. The repertoire holds approximately 170,000 clones, around 80% seen once, with roughly 0.75% in the top ten. Germline trimming cut 5 bases from V and 6 bases from J; bases unmatched to any gene: 13. Germline loops: CDR1 SEHNR, CDR2 FQNEAQ (reference sequence). The CDR3 totals 16 residues. Sequences were obtained from PBMCs. The receptor was isolated from a woman aged 18-35 years in good health and CMV-seronegative. V gene TRBV7-9 combines with J gene TRBJ1-2; 9 bases agree with TRBD1. CDR3 in DNA: TGTGCCAGCAGCCCACCGGACAGGGGTCTGCCCGATGGCTACACCTTC. Translating it yields CASSPPDRGLPDGYTF.